These T cell receptor beta chains were read from a single sample in a study of blood T cell repertoires in COVID-19. Profiled with immunoSEQ multiplex PCR; TCRdb holds only in-frame clones, not every one. Here the sample spans about 90,000 clones, over 80% being singletons. Input material: peripheral blood. These receptors came from a woman aged 55-69 years with active COVID-19. Each CDR3 is given with its conserved first and last residue. Each record gives: CDR3 length, V gene, J gene, CDR3 protein.

length: 15; V: TRBV5-1; J: TRBJ1-6; CDR3: CASSLQGGYNSPLHF
length: 14; V: TRBV29-1; J: TRBJ1-4; CDR3: CSERTGETNEKLFF
length: 14; V: TRBV5-1; J: TRBJ2-1; CDR3: CASSPGTGNNEQFF
length: 16; V: TRBV3-1/TRBV3-2; J: TRBJ1-1; CDR3: CASSQDGWGQGVGAFF
length: 12; V: TRBV28; J: TRBJ1-3; CDR3: CASSLIRNTIYF
length: 13; V: TRBV9; J: TRBJ2-3; CDR3: CASSANSGDTQYF
length: 18; V: TRBV5-1; J: TRBJ1-6; CDR3: CASSHRNTGTGAKSPLHF
length: 12; V: TRBV6-5; J: TRBJ2-7; CDR3: CASRDTTYEQYF
length: 16; V: TRBV12-5; J: TRBJ1-5; CDR3: CASGLVGTGYNQPQHF
length: 12; V: TRBV6-5; J: TRBJ2-1; CDR3: CASRTVYNEQFF